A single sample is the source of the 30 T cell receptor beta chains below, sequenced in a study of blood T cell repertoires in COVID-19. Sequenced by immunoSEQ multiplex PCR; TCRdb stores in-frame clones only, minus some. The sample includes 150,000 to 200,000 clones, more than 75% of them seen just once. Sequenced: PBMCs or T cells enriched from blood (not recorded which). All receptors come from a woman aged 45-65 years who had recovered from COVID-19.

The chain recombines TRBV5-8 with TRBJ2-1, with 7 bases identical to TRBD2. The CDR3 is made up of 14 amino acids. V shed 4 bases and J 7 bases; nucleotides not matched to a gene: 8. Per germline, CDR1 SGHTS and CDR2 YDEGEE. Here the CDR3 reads CASSVPGLRNEQFF. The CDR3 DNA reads TGTGCCAGCAGCGTTCCGGGACTACGGAATGAGCAGTTCTTC.

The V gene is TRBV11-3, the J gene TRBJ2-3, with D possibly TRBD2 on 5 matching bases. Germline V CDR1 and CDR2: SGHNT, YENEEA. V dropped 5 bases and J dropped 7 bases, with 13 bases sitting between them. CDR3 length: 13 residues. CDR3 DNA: TGTGCCAGCAGCCCCCAGAACGGGAATACGCAGTATTTT. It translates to CASSPQNGNTQYF.

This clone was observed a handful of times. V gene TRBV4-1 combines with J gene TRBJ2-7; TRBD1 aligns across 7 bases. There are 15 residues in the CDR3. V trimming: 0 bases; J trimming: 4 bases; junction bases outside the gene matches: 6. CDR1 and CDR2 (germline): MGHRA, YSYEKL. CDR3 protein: CASSQDLRGPYEQYF. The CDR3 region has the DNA TGCGCCAGCAGCCAAGATCTTAGGGGGCCGTACGAGCAGTACTTC.

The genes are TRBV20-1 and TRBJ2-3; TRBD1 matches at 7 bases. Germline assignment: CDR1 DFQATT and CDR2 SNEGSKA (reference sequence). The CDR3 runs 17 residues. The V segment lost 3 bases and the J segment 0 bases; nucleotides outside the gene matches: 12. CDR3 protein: CSASPYRQGYSTDTQYF. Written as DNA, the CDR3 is TGCAGTGCTAGTCCCTATCGACAGGGATACAGCACAGATACGCAGTATTTT.

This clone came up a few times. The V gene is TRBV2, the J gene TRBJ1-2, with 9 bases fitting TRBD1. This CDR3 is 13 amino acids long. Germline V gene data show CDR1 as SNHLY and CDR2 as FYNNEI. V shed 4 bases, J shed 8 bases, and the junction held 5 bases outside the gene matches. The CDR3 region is CASSGTGEGGYTF. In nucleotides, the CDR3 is TGTGCCAGCAGTGGGACAGGGGAGGGAGGCTACACCTTC.

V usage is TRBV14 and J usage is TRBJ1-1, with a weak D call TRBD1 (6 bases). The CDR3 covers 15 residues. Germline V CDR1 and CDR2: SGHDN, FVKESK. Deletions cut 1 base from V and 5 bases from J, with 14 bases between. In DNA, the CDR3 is TGTGCCAGCAGCCAAGTAGCGGGGGCGGGGACTGAAGCTTTCTTT. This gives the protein CASSQVAGAGTEAFF.

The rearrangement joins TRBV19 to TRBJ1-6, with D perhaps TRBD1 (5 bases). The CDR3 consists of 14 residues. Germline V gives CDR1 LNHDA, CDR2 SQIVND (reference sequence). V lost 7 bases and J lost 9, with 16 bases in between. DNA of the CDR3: TGTGCCAGTACCAAAGACAGCTCCCCTTCACCCCTCCACTTT. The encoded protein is CASTKDSSPSPLHF.

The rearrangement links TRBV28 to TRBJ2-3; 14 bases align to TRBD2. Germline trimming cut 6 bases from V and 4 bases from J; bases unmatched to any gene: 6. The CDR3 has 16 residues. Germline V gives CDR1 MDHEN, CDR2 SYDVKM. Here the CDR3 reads CASSHGTSGSADTQYF. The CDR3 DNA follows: TGTGCCAGCAGCCACGGGACTAGCGGGAGTGCAGATACGCAGTATTTT. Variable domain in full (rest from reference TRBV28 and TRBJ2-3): DVKVTQSSRYLVKRTGEKVFLECVQDMDHENMFWYRQDPGLGLRLIYFSYDVKMKEKGDIPEGYSVSREKKERFSLILESASTNQTSMYLCASSHGTSGSADTQYFGPGTRLTVL.

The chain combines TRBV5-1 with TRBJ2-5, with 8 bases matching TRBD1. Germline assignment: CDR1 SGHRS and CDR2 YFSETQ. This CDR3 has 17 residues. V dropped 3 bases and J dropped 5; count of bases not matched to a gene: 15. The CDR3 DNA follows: TGCGCCAGCAGCTCCAGGGGCAGGGGGCTGGTAGGCGAGACCCAGTACTTC. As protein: CASSSRGRGLVGETQYF.

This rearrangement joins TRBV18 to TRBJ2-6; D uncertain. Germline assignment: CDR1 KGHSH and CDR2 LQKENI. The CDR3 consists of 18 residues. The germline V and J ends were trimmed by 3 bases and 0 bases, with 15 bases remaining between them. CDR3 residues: CASSPGTEPSSGANVLTF. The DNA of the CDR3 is TGTGCCAGCTCACCGGGCACAGAGCCCAGCTCTGGGGCCAACGTCCTGACTTTC.

The CDR3 DNA follows: TGTGCCAGCAGCGTCTCCTACGAGCAGTACTTC. Its protein is CASSVSYEQYF. The genes are TRBV28 and TRBJ2-7, with no clear D. The germline CDR1 and CDR2 sequences are MDHEN and SYDVKM. V gave up 6 bases and J gave up 0 bases, with 3 bases separating them. The CDR3 has 11 amino acids. The complete variable domain, with remaining parts taken from reference TRBV28 and TRBJ2-7, reads DVKVTQSSRYLVKRTGEKVFLECVQDMDHENMFWYRQDPGLGLRLIYFSYDVKMKEKGDIPEGYSVSREKKERFSLILESASTNQTSMYLCASSVSYEQYFGPGTRLTVT.

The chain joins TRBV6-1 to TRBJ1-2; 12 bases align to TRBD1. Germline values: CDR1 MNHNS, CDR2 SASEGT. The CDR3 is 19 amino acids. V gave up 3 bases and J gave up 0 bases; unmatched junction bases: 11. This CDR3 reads CASSDPRRDRGLTNYGYTF. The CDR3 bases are TGTGCCAGCAGTGACCCCCGCCGGGACAGGGGGCTTACTAACTATGGCTACACCTTC.

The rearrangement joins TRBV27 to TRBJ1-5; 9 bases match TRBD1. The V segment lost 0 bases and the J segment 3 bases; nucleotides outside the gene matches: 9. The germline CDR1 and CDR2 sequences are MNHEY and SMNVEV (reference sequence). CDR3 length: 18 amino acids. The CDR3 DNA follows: TGTGCCAGCAGTTTATCTCGGACCAGACAGGGGGTCAATCAGCCCCAGCATTTT. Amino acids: CASSLSRTRQGVNQPQHF.

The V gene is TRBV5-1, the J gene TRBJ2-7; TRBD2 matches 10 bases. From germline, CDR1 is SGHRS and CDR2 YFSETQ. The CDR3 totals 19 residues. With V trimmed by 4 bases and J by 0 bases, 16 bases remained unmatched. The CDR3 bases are TGCGCCAGCAGCCTTGGGACTAGTACTAGCGGGACCAGCTCCTACGAGCAGTACTTC. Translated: CASSLGTSTSGTSSYEQYF.

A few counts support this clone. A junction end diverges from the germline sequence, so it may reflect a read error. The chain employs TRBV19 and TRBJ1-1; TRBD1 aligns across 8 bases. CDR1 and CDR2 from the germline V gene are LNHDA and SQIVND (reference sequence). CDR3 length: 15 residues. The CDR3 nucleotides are TGTGCCAGTCGTATTGGGGGACAGGTGAACACTGAAGCTTTCTTT. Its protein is CASRIGGQVNTEAFF. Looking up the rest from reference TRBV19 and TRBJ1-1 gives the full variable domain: DGGITQSPKYLFRKEGQNVTLSCEQNLNHDAMYWYRQDPGQGLRLIYYSQIVNDFQKGDIAEGYSVSREKKESFPLTVTSAQKNPTAFYLCASRIGGQVNTEAFFGQGTRLTVV.

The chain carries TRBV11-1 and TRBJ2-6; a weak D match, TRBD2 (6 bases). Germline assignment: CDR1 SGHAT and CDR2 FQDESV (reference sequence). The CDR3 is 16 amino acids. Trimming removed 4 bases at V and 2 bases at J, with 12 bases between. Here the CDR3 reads CASSSGLLAGANVLTF. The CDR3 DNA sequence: TGTGCCAGCAGCTCGGGACTTTTGGCTGGGGCCAACGTCCTGACTTTC.

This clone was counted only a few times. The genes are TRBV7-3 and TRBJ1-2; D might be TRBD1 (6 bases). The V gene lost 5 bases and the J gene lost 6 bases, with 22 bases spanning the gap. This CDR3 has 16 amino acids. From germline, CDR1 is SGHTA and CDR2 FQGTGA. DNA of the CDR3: TGTGCCAGCAGCCCCTCGCCCTCGCAGGGGCAAAATGGCTACACCTTC. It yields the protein CASSPSPSQGQNGYTF.

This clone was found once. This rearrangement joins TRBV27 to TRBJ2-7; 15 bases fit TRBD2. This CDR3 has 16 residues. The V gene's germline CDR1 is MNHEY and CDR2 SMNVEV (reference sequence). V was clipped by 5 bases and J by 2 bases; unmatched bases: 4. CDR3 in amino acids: CASSPGTSGRTYEQYF. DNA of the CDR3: TGTGCCAGCAGTCCCGGGACTAGCGGGAGGACCTACGAGCAGTACTTC.

The CDR3 DNA follows: TGTGCCAGTAGCACGTCCGGGAACAGGGTCTACAATGAGCAGTTCTTC. It codes for CASSTSGNRVYNEQFF. The rearrangement joins TRBV19 to TRBJ2-1; TRBD1 is a possible D gene (6 bases). In germline, CDR1 is LNHDA, CDR2 SQIVND (reference sequence). Trimming stripped 6 bases from V and 3 bases from J, with 18 bases between. This CDR3 region has 16 residues.

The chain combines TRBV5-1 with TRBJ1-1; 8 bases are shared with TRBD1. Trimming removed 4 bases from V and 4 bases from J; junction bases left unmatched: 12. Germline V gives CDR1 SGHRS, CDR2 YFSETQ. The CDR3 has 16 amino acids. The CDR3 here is CASSPGPGGLSTEAFF. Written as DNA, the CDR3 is TGCGCCAGCAGCCCCGGGCCAGGGGGCTTGAGCACTGAAGCTTTCTTT.

CDR3 DNA sequence: TGTGCCAGTAGTATGTCGGGTACCTCCACCGGGGAGCTGTTTTTT. Translated: CASSMSGTSTGELFF. The J gene is TRBJ2-2, the V gene TRBV19; unclear D gene. Trimming took off 3 bases at V and 4 bases at J, with 12 bases between the two ends. This CDR3 spans 15 amino acids. The germline CDR1 and CDR2 sequences are LNHDA and SQIVND (reference sequence). Supplemented by reference TRBV19 and TRBJ2-2, the full variable domain reads DGGITQSPKYLFRKEGQNVTLSCEQNLNHDAMYWYRQDPGQGLRLIYYSQIVNDFQKGDIAEGYSVSREKKESFPLTVTSAQKNPTAFYLCASSMSGTSTGELFFGEGSRLTVL.

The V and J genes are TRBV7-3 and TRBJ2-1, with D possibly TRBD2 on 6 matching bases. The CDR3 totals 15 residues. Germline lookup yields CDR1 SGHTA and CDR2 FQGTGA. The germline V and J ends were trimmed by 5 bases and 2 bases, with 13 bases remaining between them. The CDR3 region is CASSPGGKAYNEQFF. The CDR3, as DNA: TGTGCCAGCAGCCCCGGGGGAAAAGCCTACAATGAGCAGTTCTTC.

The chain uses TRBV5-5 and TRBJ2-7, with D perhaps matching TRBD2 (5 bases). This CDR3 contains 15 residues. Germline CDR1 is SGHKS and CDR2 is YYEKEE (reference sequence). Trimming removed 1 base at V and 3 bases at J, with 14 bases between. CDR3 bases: TGTGCCAGCAGCTTGAATCCCACTAGTGGCTACGAGCAGTACTTC. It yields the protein CASSLNPTSGYEQYF.

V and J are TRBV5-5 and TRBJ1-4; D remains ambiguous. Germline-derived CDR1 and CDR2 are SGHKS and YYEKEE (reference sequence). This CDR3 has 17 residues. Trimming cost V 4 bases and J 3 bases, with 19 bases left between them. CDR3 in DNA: TGTGCCAGCAGCCTGGTGGGAGCGAGACCCTCTAATGAAAAACTGTTTTTT. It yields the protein CASSLVGARPSNEKLFF.

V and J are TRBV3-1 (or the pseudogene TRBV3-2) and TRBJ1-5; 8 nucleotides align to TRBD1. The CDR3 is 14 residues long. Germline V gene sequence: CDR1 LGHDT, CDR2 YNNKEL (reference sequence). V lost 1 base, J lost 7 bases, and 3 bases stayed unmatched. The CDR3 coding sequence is TGTGCCAGCAGCCAAGGAAACAGGGGGCAGCCCCAGCATTTT. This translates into CASSQGNRGQPQHF.

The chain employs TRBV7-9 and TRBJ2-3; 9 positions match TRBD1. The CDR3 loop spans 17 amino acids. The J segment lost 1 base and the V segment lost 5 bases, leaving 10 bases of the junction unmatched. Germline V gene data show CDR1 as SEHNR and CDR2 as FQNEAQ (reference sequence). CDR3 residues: CASSPNPGQGGTDTQYF. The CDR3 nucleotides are TGTGCCAGCAGCCCAAACCCGGGACAGGGCGGCACAGATACGCAGTATTTT.

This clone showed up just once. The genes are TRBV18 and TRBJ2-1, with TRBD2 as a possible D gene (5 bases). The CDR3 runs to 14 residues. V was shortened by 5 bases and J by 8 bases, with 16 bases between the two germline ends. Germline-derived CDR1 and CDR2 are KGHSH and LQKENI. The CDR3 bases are TGTGCCAGCTCATCGACTCTAGCTCTCCATGAGCAGTTCTTC. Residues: CASSSTLALHEQFF.

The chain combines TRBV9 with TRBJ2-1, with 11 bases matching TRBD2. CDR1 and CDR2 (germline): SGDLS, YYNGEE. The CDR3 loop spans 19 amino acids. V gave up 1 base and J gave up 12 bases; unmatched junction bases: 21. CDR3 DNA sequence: TGTGCCAGCAGCGTAAACAACATGTCGTCGGGACTAGCGGCAGAGGGGCAGTTCTTC. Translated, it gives CASSVNNMSSGLAAEGQFF.

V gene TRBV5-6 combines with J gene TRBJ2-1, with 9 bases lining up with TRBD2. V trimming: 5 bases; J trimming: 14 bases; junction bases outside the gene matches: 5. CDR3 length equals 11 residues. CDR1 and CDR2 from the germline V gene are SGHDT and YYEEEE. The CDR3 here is CASSLAGREFF. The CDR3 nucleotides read TGTGCCAGCAGTCTAGCGGGACGGGAGTTCTTC.

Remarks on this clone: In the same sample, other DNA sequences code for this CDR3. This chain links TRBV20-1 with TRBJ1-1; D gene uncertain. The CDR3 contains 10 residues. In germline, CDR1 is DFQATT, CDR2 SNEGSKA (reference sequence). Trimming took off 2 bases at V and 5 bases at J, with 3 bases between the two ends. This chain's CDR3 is CSARRTEAFF. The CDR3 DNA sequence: TGCAGTGCTAGACGGACTGAAGCTTTCTTT.